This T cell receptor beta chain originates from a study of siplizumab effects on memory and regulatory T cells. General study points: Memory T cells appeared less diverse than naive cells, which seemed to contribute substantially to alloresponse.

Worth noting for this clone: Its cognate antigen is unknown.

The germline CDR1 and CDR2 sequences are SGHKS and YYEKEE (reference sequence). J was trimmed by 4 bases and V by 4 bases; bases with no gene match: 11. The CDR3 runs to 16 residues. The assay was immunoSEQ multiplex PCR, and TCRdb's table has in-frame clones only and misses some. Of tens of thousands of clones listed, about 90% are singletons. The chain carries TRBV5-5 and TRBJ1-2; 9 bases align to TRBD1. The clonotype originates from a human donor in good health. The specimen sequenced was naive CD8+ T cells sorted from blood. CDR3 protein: CASSLGARDRVYGYTF. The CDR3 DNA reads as TGTGCCAGCAGCCTTGGGGCCCGGGACAGGGTCTATGGCTACACCTTC.